These 23 T cell receptor beta chains originate from one sample sequenced in a study of blood T cell repertoires in COVID-19 (dated by TCRdb to the early 2020s). The protocol used for the library was the immunoSEQ multiplex PCR assay. TCRdb holds this immuneACCESS table with in-frame rearrangements only. Some clones are missing; in checked studies, unresolved V genes explain under half, and the rest has no known cause. The sample table records about 350,000 clones; over 75% of these occur just once. Roughly 1% of the sample is in the top ten clones. Sequencing input: PBMCs or T cells enriched from blood (not recorded which). All receptors come from a woman aged 30 to 39 who had recovered from COVID-19.

The chain employs TRBV6-1 and TRBJ1-5; tentatively, D is TRBD1 (5 bases). The CDR3 spans 14 residues. The V end lost 1 base, the J end lost 6 bases, and 10 bases lay between the germline ends. CDR1 and CDR2 (germline): MNHNS, SASEGT. The CDR3 region has the DNA TGTGCCAGCAGTGAAGTAGGGGTTGGTCAGCCCCAGCATTTT. Translating gives CASSEVGVGQPQHF.

The CDR3 bases are TGTGCCAGCAGTAAGGACAGTCGTGGCTACACCTTC. Translating it yields CASSKDSRGYTF. The V call is TRBV28, the J call TRBJ1-2, with a possible D match to TRBD1 (6 bases). This CDR3 is 12 amino acids long. The V gene's germline CDR1 is MDHEN and CDR2 SYDVKM. The V gene lost 5 bases and the J gene lost 7 bases, with 11 bases spanning the gap.

The rearrangement links TRBV30 to TRBJ1-4, with 8 bases matching TRBD1. CDR3 length: 14 residues. Germline assignment: CDR1 GTSNPN and CDR2 SVGIG (reference sequence). Unmatched junction bases numbered 14, after V lost 7 bases and J lost 10 bases. The CDR3 loop reads CASPDRAKGGKLFF. Written as DNA, the CDR3 is TGTGCCTCCCCGGACAGGGCCAAGGGCGGAAAACTGTTTTTT.

V gene TRBV30 combines with J gene TRBJ1-1; D ambiguous. The V gene's germline CDR1 is GTSNPN and CDR2 SVGIG (reference sequence). V lost 0 bases, J lost 6 bases, and 20 bases lay in between. The CDR3 length is 16 residues. The CDR3, as DNA: TGTGCCTGGAGTGTGTCGGGGTCTCGGAACGGAGCTGAAGCTTTCTTT. Its translation is CAWSVSGSRNGAEAFF.

The chain combines TRBV29-1 with TRBJ1-2; tentative D call: TRBD1 (5 bases). Trimming took 7 bases from V and 2 from J, leaving 11 bases between them. This CDR3 contains 12 residues. CDR1 and CDR2 from the germline V gene are SQVTM and ANQGSEA. CDR3 amino acids: CSAGHENYGYTF. As DNA, the CDR3 is TGCAGCGCAGGACACGAGAACTATGGCTACACCTTC.

The chain is built from TRBV5-1 and TRBJ1-1; maybe TRBD1 (6 bases). This CDR3 is 16 amino acids long. V was clipped by 4 bases and J by 1 base, with 17 bases between them. The germline gives CDR1 SGHRS, CDR2 YFSETQ. The CDR3 region has the DNA TGCGCCAGCAGCAAAAGACTTCGGGGACAGAACACTGAAGCTTTCTTT. It is translated as CASSKRLRGQNTEAFF.

The chain employs TRBV5-1 and TRBJ1-4, with 7 positions matching TRBD1. CDR3 length equals 16 residues. The V gene's germline CDR1 is SGHRS and CDR2 YFSETQ. J was trimmed by 3 bases and V by 2 bases; bases with no gene match: 7. The CDR3 here is CASSLNRGGANEKLFF. For the CDR3, the DNA is TGCGCCAGCAGCTTAAACAGGGGAGGTGCTAATGAAAAACTGTTTTTT. The full variable domain, completed using reference TRBV5-1 and TRBJ1-4, is KAGVTQTPRYLIKTRGQQVTLSCSPISGHRSVSWYQQTPGQGLQFLFEYFSETQRNKGNFPGRFSGRQFSNSRSEMNVSTLELGDSALYLCASSLNRGGANEKLFFGSGTQLSVL.

CDR3 sequence: CASSPRGSGVNEKLFF. The CDR3 nucleotides are TGCGCCAGCAGCCCCCGGGGGTCTGGGGTAAATGAAAAACTGTTTTTT. This chain links TRBV4-3 with TRBJ1-4, with a tentative D call TRBD1 (5 bases). In germline, CDR1 is LGHNA, CDR2 YSLEER. The V gene lost 4 bases and the J gene lost 5 bases, with 17 bases spanning the gap. The CDR3 extends over 16 amino acids.

This clone was seen just once. Different DNA sequences within this sample yield the same CDR3. This rearrangement joins TRBV18 to TRBJ1-2, with TRBD1 matching 10 bases. The trim removed 3 bases at V and 0 bases at J, leaving 1 base unmatched. Germline CDR1 reads KGHSH; CDR2 reads LQKENI. The CDR3 contains 15 residues. This chain's CDR3 is CASSPGTGANYGYTF. The CDR3 coding sequence is TGTGCCAGCTCACCCGGGACAGGGGCTAACTATGGCTACACCTTC.

This chain connects TRBV28 to TRBJ1-2; the match to TRBD1 covers 8 bases. Germline values: CDR1 MDHEN, CDR2 SYDVKM. This CDR3 has 15 amino acids. V shed 1 base and J 4 bases; nucleotides not matched to a gene: 5. The CDR3: CASSLSAGGIYGYTF. DNA for the CDR3: TGTGCCAGCAGTTTATCCGCAGGGGGCATCTATGGCTACACCTTC.

The V gene is TRBV11-2, the J gene TRBJ1-1, with D unclear. Trimming pared 3 bases from V and 11 bases from J, leaving 10 bases between. From germline, CDR1 is SGHAT and CDR2 FQNNGV. There are 11 residues in the CDR3. The CDR3 loop is CASSFGSVAFF. The DNA for the CDR3 is TGTGCCAGCAGCTTCGGGTCGGTTGCTTTCTTT.

The V call is TRBV29-1, the J call TRBJ1-2; a weak D match, TRBD1 (5 bases). This CDR3 region has 13 residues. CDR1 is SQVTM and CDR2 is ANQGSEA in the germline V gene. The V gene lost 4 bases and the J gene lost 2 bases, with 11 bases spanning the gap. The CDR3 DNA reads TGCAGCGTTGTAGTTCAGGGCAACTATGGCTACACCTTC. The encoded protein is CSVVVQGNYGYTF.

This chain uses TRBV7-9 with TRBJ2-1, with TRBD1 matching over 7 bases. This CDR3 is built from 14 residues. The J segment lost 5 bases and the V segment lost 5 bases, leaving 6 bases of the junction unmatched. CDR1 and CDR2 from the germline V gene are SEHNR and FQNEAQ (reference sequence). The CDR3 DNA is TGTGCCAGCAGCAACAGTACAGGGGACAATGAGCAGTTCTTC. Translation: CASSNSTGDNEQFF.

The CDR3 protein is CASSSDVAGANYGYTF. In DNA form, the CDR3 reads TGTGCCAGCAGCTCAGATGTCGCGGGGGCTAACTATGGCTACACCTTC. The chain employs TRBV7-9 and TRBJ1-2, with D maybe TRBD1 (5 bases). Germline loops: CDR1 SEHNR, CDR2 FQNEAQ (reference sequence). The CDR3 totals 16 residues. V was clipped by 4 bases and J by 0 bases, with 15 bases between them. The variable domain in full, completed from reference TRBV7-9 and TRBJ1-2, reads DTGVSQNPRHKITKRGQNVTFRCDPISEHNRLYWYRQTLGQGPEFLTYFQNEAQLEKSRLLSDRFSAERPKGSFSTLEIQRTEQGDSAMYLCASSSDVAGANYGYTFGSGTRLTVV.

The chain is built from TRBV15 and TRBJ2-5; possible D gene TRBD2, 5 bases. The CDR3 consists of 17 residues. Trimming took off 0 bases at V and 4 bases at J, with 18 bases between the two ends. CDR1 LNHNV and CDR2 YYDKDF come from the germline V gene (reference sequence). CDR3 nucleotide sequence: TGTGCCACCAGCAGAGATCTAATTAGCGTAGTCCCAGAGACCCAGTACTTC. This sequence encodes CATSRDLISVVPETQYF.

V is TRBV5-5 and J is TRBJ1-1; D not certain. V was trimmed by 0 bases and J by 1 base, leaving 10 bases between them. The CDR3 has 15 amino acids. Germline CDR1 reads SGHKS; CDR2 reads YYEKEE (reference sequence). The CDR3 DNA is TGTGCCAGCAGCTTGGGTGGGCCGAGGAACACTGAAGCTTTCTTT. Translated, it gives CASSLGGPRNTEAFF.

This clone was detected a few times. The chain has TRBV5-1 and TRBJ1-1; D not certain. V shed 0 bases and J shed 1 base, with 7 bases lying between them. CDR1 is SGHRS and CDR2 is YFSETQ in the germline V gene. The CDR3 totals 14 residues. Written as DNA, the CDR3 is TGCGCCAGCAGCTTGGACAGCTGGAACACTGAAGCTTTCTTT. This gives the protein CASSLDSWNTEAFF.

The chain is built from TRBV2 and TRBJ1-4; TRBD1 aligns across 9 bases. The length of the CDR3 is 14 residues. The germline V gene encodes CDR1 SNHLY and CDR2 FYNNEI. Unmatched junction bases numbered 4, after V lost 3 bases and J lost 8 bases. The DNA for the CDR3 is TGTGCCAGCAGTGACCGGGACAGGGTCGAAAAACTGTTTTTT. It codes for CASSDRDRVEKLFF.

This rearrangement joins TRBV28 to TRBJ2-7; weak D call: TRBD2 (6 bases). Germline assignment: CDR1 MDHEN and CDR2 SYDVKM. CDR3 length: 14 amino acids. Trimming pared 3 bases from V and 3 bases from J, leaving 12 bases between. Here the CDR3 DNA reads TGTGCCAGCAGTTTTCGGGGGACCTACTACGAGCAGTACTTC. It yields the protein CASSFRGTYYEQYF.

In its sample, this clone was seen a few times. The identical CDR3 is also encoded by other nucleotide sequences in the sample. This chain uses TRBV12-5 with TRBJ1-1; D is ambiguous. Trimming shortened V by 3 bases and J by 2 bases, and 7 bases separated the two germline ends. Germline V gene lookup returns CDR1 LGHNT and CDR2 FRNRAP. This CDR3 contains 13 residues. CDR3: CASGLSFNTEAFF. The CDR3 DNA sequence: TGTGCTAGTGGTTTATCCTTTAACACTGAAGCTTTCTTT. Full variable domain (missing parts from reference TRBV12-5 and TRBJ1-1): DARVTQTPRHKVTEMGQEVTMRCQPILGHNTVFWYRQTMMQGLELLAYFRNRAPLDDSGMPKDRFSAEMPDATLATLKIQPSEPRDSAVYFCASGLSFNTEAFFGQGTRLTVV.

This clone has only one observation. CDR3 loop: CASSRTRPRENTGELFF. The CDR3 DNA follows: TGTGCCAGCTCACGAACGAGGCCCAGGGAGAACACCGGGGAGCTGTTTTTT. The J gene is TRBJ2-2, the V gene TRBV18, with D possibly TRBD1 on 5 matching bases. The CDR3 has 17 residues. Germline CDR1 KGHSH, CDR2 LQKENI. The V end lost 4 bases, the J end lost 1 base, and 16 bases lay between the germline ends.

The chain combines TRBV19 with TRBJ1-1; 9 bases fit TRBD1. Trimming at V came to 1 base and at J to 5 bases, leaving 5 bases not matched to a gene. Germline V gene sequence: CDR1 LNHDA, CDR2 SQIVND (reference sequence). The CDR3 contains 15 residues. CDR3 in DNA: TGTGCCAGTAGTATAGGTACCGGGACAGGGACTGAAGCTTTCTTT. Translated: CASSIGTGTGTEAFF. The whole variable domain, remainder taken from reference TRBV19 and TRBJ1-1, is DGGITQSPKYLFRKEGQNVTLSCEQNLNHDAMYWYRQDPGQGLRLIYYSQIVNDFQKGDIAEGYSVSREKKESFPLTVTSAQKNPTAFYLCASSIGTGTGTEAFFGQGTRLTVV.

This chain links TRBV19 with TRBJ1-2; D possibly corresponds to TRBD1 (5 bases). The V end was cut by 6 bases, the J end by 3 bases, with 14 bases between. From germline, CDR1 is LNHDA and CDR2 SQIVND (reference sequence). The CDR3 extends over 14 amino acids. CDR3 sequence (DNA): TGTGCCAGTAGGGACCGGACACACTACTATGGCTACACCTTC. Translating it yields CASRDRTHYYGYTF.